This TCR beta chain was observed in a study of Graves' ophthalmopathy and Graves' hyperthyroidism. As the template, RNA transcripts were used to amplify TCR beta CDR3 regions. First-round RT-PCR with HTBI primers preceded a second-round multiplex PCR. TCRdb called the multiplex PCR reads again in MiXCR, with one record for every CDR3 protein. The data hold 900,000 to 1,200,000 distinct CDR3 sequences, with less than 45% observed a single time. The CDR3 spans 14 residues. V was clipped by 8 bases and J by 2 bases, with 13 bases between them. Germline V gives CDR1 MNHEY, CDR2 SMNVEV (reference sequence). Clinical symptoms, serum thyroxine, TRAb, thyroid ultrasound and orbital computed tomography were relied on for diagnosis.

This clonotype was sampled from an adult man with Graves' hyperthyroidism. The chain has TRBV27 and TRBJ1-3; D unresolved. Input material: peripheral blood or thyroid tissue (not recorded which). CDR3 nucleotides: TGTGCCAGCGCCCCCCTGCAAGCTGGAAACACCATATATTTT. Translating gives CASAPLQAGNTIYF.